The 25 T cell receptor beta chains in this list originate from one sample, sequenced in a study of technical replicates of blood from several donors. Sequencing was performed with immunoSEQ multiplex PCR; in TCRdb, only in-frame clones are kept and a portion is missing. Counted here are tens of thousands of clones, roughly 98% occurring once; the ten biggest clones make up 0.15%. The sequencing input was T cells isolated from PBMCs. Source of these receptors: a human donor in good health.

In its sample, this clone was seen once. This chain uses TRBV7-3 with TRBJ2-7; 8 bases align to TRBD1. With V trimmed by 3 bases and J by 4 bases, 2 bases remained unmatched. This CDR3 has 13 residues. Germline CDR1 reads SGHTA; CDR2 reads FQGTGA. The DNA for the CDR3 is TGTGCCAGCAGCTTTACAGGGGGATACGAGCAGTACTTC. This gives the protein CASSFTGGYEQYF.

The rearrangement uses TRBV19 and TRBJ2-7, with a weak D call TRBD1 (5 bases). The CDR3 runs 14 residues. The V gene lost 10 bases and the J gene lost 0 bases, with 16 bases spanning the gap. Germline CDR1 LNHDA, CDR2 SQIVND (reference sequence). The CDR3 sequence: CATSWGRSSYEQYF. As DNA, the CDR3 is TGTGCCACCTCCTGGGGCAGGAGCTCCTACGAGCAGTACTTC.

V gene TRBV11-2 combines with J gene TRBJ2-7, with 9 nucleotides matching TRBD2. From germline, CDR1 is SGHAT and CDR2 FQNNGV. Trimming took 5 bases from V and 6 from J; bases not matched to a gene: 5. The CDR3 runs 13 residues. The CDR3 bases are TGTGCCAGCAGCCCGGGACTAGCCTTCGAGCAGTACTTC. This encodes CASSPGLAFEQYF.

The rearrangement joins TRBV5-1 to TRBJ2-1; 12 bases are shared with TRBD2. The CDR3 extends over 15 amino acids. Germline loops: CDR1 SGHRS, CDR2 YFSETQ. V lost 0 bases, J lost 8 bases, and 3 bases stayed unmatched. This chain's CDR3 is CASSLGTSGIYEQFF. For the CDR3, the DNA is TGCGCCAGCAGCTTGGGGACTAGCGGGATATATGAGCAGTTCTTC.

V usage is TRBV2 and J usage is TRBJ1-2; D gene uncertain. There are 10 residues in the CDR3. V was clipped by 8 bases and J by 6 bases, with 7 bases between them. Germline V lookup: CDR1 SNHLY, CDR2 FYNNEI. For the CDR3, the DNA is TGTGCCAGCGTCTCAGATGGCTACACCTTC. Amino acid sequence: CASVSDGYTF.

This rearrangement joins TRBV7-6 to TRBJ2-3, with a tentative D call TRBD2 (5 bases). V was pared by 5 bases and J by 4 bases, with 16 bases between. This CDR3 spans 15 amino acids. The germline V gene encodes CDR1 SGHVS and CDR2 FNYEAQ. In nucleotides, the CDR3 is TGTGCCAGCAGCGGAACTAGAGGACCGGCAGATACGCAGTATTTT. It translates to CASSGTRGPADTQYF.

The rearrangement uses TRBV6-1 and TRBJ1-1; possibly TRBD1 for D (6 bases). The V end was cut by 2 bases, the J end by 1 base, with 11 bases between. The CDR3 contains 15 residues. Looked up from germline, CDR1 is MNHNS and CDR2 is SASEGT. This chain's CDR3 is CASSERGAANTEAFF. The CDR3 nucleotides are TGTGCCAGCAGTGAACGGGGGGCGGCGAACACTGAAGCTTTCTTT.

The genes are TRBV9 and TRBJ2-5; D is unclear. With 0 bases removed from V and 0 bases from J, the gap between germline ends came to 6 bases. CDR1 and CDR2 (germline): SGDLS, YYNGEE. This CDR3 is built from 14 residues. Written as DNA, the CDR3 is TGTGCCAGCAGCGTAGCGGTAAACCAAGAGACCCAGTACTTC. Translating gives CASSVAVNQETQYF.

This clone has only one observation. The chain links TRBV5-4 to TRBJ1-1, with 9 nucleotides matching TRBD1. CDR3 length: 15 residues. The V and J ends lost 5 bases and 1 base, in that order; junction bases with no gene match: 6. Germline values: CDR1 SGHNT, CDR2 YYREEE (reference sequence). Here the CDR3 DNA reads TGTGCCAGCAGGTCTCCGGGACAGGGGAACACTGAAGCTTTCTTT. Protein product: CASRSPGQGNTEAFF.

The rearrangement joins TRBV7-9 to TRBJ1-4; D not resolved. Germline V CDR1 and CDR2: SEHNR, FQNEAQ (reference sequence). The CDR3 extends over 17 amino acids. Trimming left V 4 bases short and J 0 bases short, with 15 bases between. The CDR3 bases are TGTGCCAGCAGCTCCCCCTCGGAGAAGCCAACTAATGAAAAACTGTTTTTT. This sequence encodes CASSSPSEKPTNEKLFF. Based on the CDR3 plus reference TRBV7-9 and TRBJ1-4, the full variable domain is DTGVSQNPRHKITKRGQNVTFRCDPISEHNRLYWYRQTLGQGPEFLTYFQNEAQLEKSRLLSDRFSAERPKGSFSTLEIQRTEQGDSAMYLCASSSPSEKPTNEKLFFGSGTQLSVL.

This chain connects TRBV11-2 to TRBJ1-2; D is unresolved. V was trimmed by 5 bases and J by 7 bases, leaving 17 bases between them. There are 14 residues in the CDR3. Germline values: CDR1 SGHAT, CDR2 FQNNGV. In nucleotides, the CDR3 is TGTGCCAGCAGCCCGGGAGCATATCCTGGTGGCTACACCTTC. This sequence encodes CASSPGAYPGGYTF.

V usage is TRBV9 and J usage is TRBJ1-3, with D maybe TRBD1 (5 bases). The V end lost 0 bases, the J end lost 2 bases, and 9 bases lay between the germline ends. Germline V gene lookup returns CDR1 SGDLS and CDR2 YYNGEE. The CDR3 has 15 amino acids. The DNA for the CDR3 is TGTGCCAGCAGCGTAGGAGCAGGGCCTGGAAACACCATATATTTT. Translating it yields CASSVGAGPGNTIYF.

This sequence joins TRBV6-1 and TRBJ2-1; perhaps TRBD1 as D (5 bases). Between the trimmed V and J ends, which lost 1 base and 2 bases, there was a span of 9 bases. Germline V lookup: CDR1 MNHNS, CDR2 SASEGT. This CDR3 comprises 15 residues. The CDR3 protein is CASSEVAGPYNEQFF. CDR3 bases: TGTGCCAGCAGTGAAGTGGCAGGGCCCTACAATGAGCAGTTCTTC.

The V and J genes are TRBV14 and TRBJ2-3, with 9 bases lining up with TRBD2. The germline V gene encodes CDR1 SGHDN and CDR2 FVKESK. Trimming at V came to 5 bases and at J to 4 bases, leaving 13 bases not matched to a gene. The CDR3 length is 17 residues. The CDR3 loop is CASSEMGVAGVADTQYF. DNA of the CDR3: TGTGCCAGCAGCGAGATGGGAGTAGCGGGAGTGGCAGATACGCAGTATTTT.

This clone appeared a single time. V usage is TRBV6-1 and J usage is TRBJ2-7; TRBD2 aligns across 10 bases. Per the germline V gene, CDR1 is MNHNS and CDR2 is SASEGT. V gave up 6 bases and J gave up 6 bases; unmatched junction bases: 2. The CDR3 covers 12 residues. In DNA form, the CDR3 reads TGTGCCAGCAGAGCTAGCGGGAGCGAGCAGTACTTC. It specifies CASRASGSEQYF.

The V gene is TRBV28, the J gene TRBJ2-7; TRBD1 matches at 8 bases. Unmatched junction bases numbered 20, after V lost 7 bases and J lost 0 bases. The CDR3 spans 19 residues. Per the germline V gene, CDR1 is MDHEN and CDR2 is SYDVKM. CDR3 sequence: CASMGWTGSQGDLSYEQYF. CDR3 DNA sequence: TGTGCCAGCATGGGATGGACAGGGTCCCAAGGAGACCTCTCCTACGAGCAGTACTTC. The complete variable domain, with remaining parts taken from reference TRBV28 and TRBJ2-7, reads DVKVTQSSRYLVKRTGEKVFLECVQDMDHENMFWYRQDPGLGLRLIYFSYDVKMKEKGDIPEGYSVSREKKERFSLILESASTNQTSMYLCASMGWTGSQGDLSYEQYFGPGTRLTVT.

The rearrangement links TRBV7-9 to TRBJ1-1, with TRBD1 identical over 7 bases. Losses at the gene ends were 5 bases for V and 7 bases for J; bases not matched to a gene: 10. Germline CDR1 reads SEHNR; CDR2 reads FQNEAQ (reference sequence). CDR3 length: 14 residues. Here the CDR3 reads CASSAPFTGDEAFF. In DNA, the CDR3 is TGTGCCAGCAGCGCGCCATTTACAGGGGATGAAGCTTTCTTT.

The V and J genes are TRBV5-4 and TRBJ2-7; D possibly corresponds to TRBD2 (6 bases). The CDR3 covers 14 residues. Germline CDR1 SGHNT, CDR2 YYREEE (reference sequence). Trimming cost V 0 bases and J 2 bases, with 9 bases left between them. The chain's CDR3 is CASSLGRDPYEQYF. Here the CDR3 DNA reads TGTGCCAGCAGCTTGGGGCGGGACCCCTACGAGCAGTACTTC.

The CDR3 protein is CATRVGFGNEQFF. As DNA, the CDR3 is TGTGCCACCCGAGTTGGTTTCGGCAATGAGCAGTTCTTC. V and J are TRBV27 and TRBJ2-1; D not certain. The CDR3 contains 13 residues. The V end was cut by 10 bases, the J end by 6 bases, with 16 bases between. Germline loops: CDR1 MNHEY, CDR2 SMNVEV (reference sequence).

The chain employs TRBV28 and TRBJ1-5; 8 positions agree with TRBD1. Germline V gives CDR1 MDHEN, CDR2 SYDVKM. The V and J ends lost 6 bases and 6 bases, in that order; junction bases with no gene match: 16. The CDR3 is made up of 17 amino acids. CDR3 amino acids: CASSHRGRGQGSQPQHF. DNA for the CDR3: TGTGCCAGCAGCCATAGGGGCAGGGGGCAGGGGAGTCAGCCCCAGCATTTT.

The chain links TRBV5-6 to TRBJ1-2, with a possible D match to TRBD1 (5 bases). Germline CDR1 SGHDT, CDR2 YYEEEE. Trimming took 2 bases from V and 5 from J, leaving 13 bases between them. The CDR3 extends over 14 amino acids. CDR3 region: CASSFLGGGYGYTF. In DNA form, the CDR3 reads TGTGCCAGCAGCTTTTTGGGGGGAGGGTATGGCTACACCTTC.

The J gene is TRBJ2-7, the V gene TRBV11-1, with TRBD1 matching over 8 bases. This CDR3 region has 18 residues. The trim removed 3 bases at V and 0 bases at J, leaving 13 bases unmatched. The germline CDR1 and CDR2 sequences are SGHAT and FQDESV (reference sequence). As DNA, the CDR3 is TGTGCCAGCAGCTTGGGTCCTTCCTGGACAGGGAACTCCTACGAGCAGTACTTC. Its translation is CASSLGPSWTGNSYEQYF.

The chain links TRBV5-4 to TRBJ2-2; no definite D call. The germline V gene encodes CDR1 SGHNT and CDR2 YYREEE (reference sequence). V lost 6 bases and J lost 4, with 16 bases in between. CDR3 size: 15 residues. The CDR3 DNA reads as TGTGCCAGCACCCCCTTCCAAACCAGCACCGGGGAGCTGTTTTTT. It specifies CASTPFQTSTGELFF.

This chain connects TRBV11-2 to TRBJ1-2, with TRBD1 identical over 7 bases. CDR1 SGHAT and CDR2 FQNNGV come from the germline V gene. V trimming: 1 base; J trimming: 6 bases; junction bases outside the gene matches: 2. CDR3 length: 13 amino acids. Here the CDR3 DNA reads TGTGCCAGCAGCTTAGGTACAGGGGATGGCTACACCTTC. It is translated as CASSLGTGDGYTF.

J is TRBJ1-4 and V is TRBV19; D is uncertain. V lost 4 bases to trimming and J lost 0 bases, with 9 bases between them. Germline V CDR1 and CDR2: LNHDA, SQIVND (reference sequence). The CDR3 has 15 residues. The CDR3: CASSTSFATNEKLFF. CDR3 bases: TGTGCCAGTAGTACGTCTTTTGCAACTAATGAAAAACTGTTTTTT.